This T cell receptor (beta chain) was obtained from a study of vaccination effects on CD4 cells after COVID-19. Study at large: Ahead of sequencing, the ViraFEST assay grew antigen-specific CD4+ T cells using viral peptide pools. Early and late post-vaccination sampling was undertaken in a cohort of three convalescent patients. It was a median of 72 days after the second dose that post-vaccine samples were obtained.

On this clone itself: Its target is not known.

Clones were read by immunoSEQ multiplex PCR, and TCRdb kept only the in-frame ones, dropping some. The top ten clones hold approximately 6.3% of a sample with tens of thousands of clones, roughly 80% of them seen once. It was after nine to eleven days of culture that CD4+ T cells were isolated. The infection with SARS-CoV-2 (confirmed by PCR) occurred in this person between March and December 2020. Each participant was given two doses of one vaccine (BNT162b2 or mRNA-1273). The CDR3 has 14 amino acids. Germline-derived CDR1 and CDR2 are MNHNY and SVGAGI (reference sequence). Trimming left V 2 bases short and J 7 bases short, with 12 bases between.

The TCR was taken from a human donor who had a prior SARS-CoV-2 infection. V is TRBV6-6 and J is TRBJ2-1, with D maybe TRBD1 (5 bases). Sequencing used CD4+ T cells from PBMCs cultured without peptide, obtained after COVID-19 vaccination. CDR3 bases: TGTGCCAGCAGTTACGCAGGGAAAGGAAATGAGCAGTTCTTC. Translated: CASSYAGKGNEQFF.